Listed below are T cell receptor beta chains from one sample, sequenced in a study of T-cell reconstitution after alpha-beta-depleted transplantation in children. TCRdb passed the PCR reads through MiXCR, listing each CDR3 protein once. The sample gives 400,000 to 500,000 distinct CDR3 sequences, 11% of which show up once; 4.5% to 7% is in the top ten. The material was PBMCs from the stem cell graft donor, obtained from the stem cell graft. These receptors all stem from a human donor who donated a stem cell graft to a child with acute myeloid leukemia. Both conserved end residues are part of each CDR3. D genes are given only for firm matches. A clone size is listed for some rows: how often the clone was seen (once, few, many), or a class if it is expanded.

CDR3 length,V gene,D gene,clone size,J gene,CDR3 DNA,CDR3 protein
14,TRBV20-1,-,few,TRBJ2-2,TGCAGTGCTACGCGGGGAAGTGGTGGCGGGGAGCTGTTTTTT,CSATRGSGGGELFF
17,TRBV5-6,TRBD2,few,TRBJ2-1,TGTGCCAGCAGGTCTAGCCCCGGACTAGCGGGGTACAATGAGCAGTTCTTC,CASRSSPGLAGYNEQFF
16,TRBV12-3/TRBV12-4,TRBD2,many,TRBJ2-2,TGTGCCAGCAGTCGCCATAGCGGGAGGGTCGCCGGGGAGCTGTTTTTT,CASSRHSGRVAGELFF
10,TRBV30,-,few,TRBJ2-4,TGTGCCTGGGGAGCAAACATTCAGTACTTC,CAWGANIQYF
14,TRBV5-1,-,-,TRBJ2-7,TGCGCCAGCAGCTTGGGGGAGGGGGCAGACGAGCAGTACTTC,CASSLGEGADEQYF
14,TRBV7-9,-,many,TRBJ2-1,TGTGCCATGCCTAGCGATGGGTCCTACAATGAGCAGTTCTTC,CAMPSDGSYNEQFF
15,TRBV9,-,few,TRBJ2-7,TGTGCCAGCAGCGTAGAGGGGGGTAGCTCCTACGAGCAGTACTTC,CASSVEGGSSYEQYF
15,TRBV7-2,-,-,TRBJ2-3,TGTGCCAGCAGCCTCTCGGACAGATTCTGGAGGACGCAGTATTTT,CASSLSDRFWRTQYF
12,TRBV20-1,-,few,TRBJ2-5,TGCAGTGCTAGGGGGCCACAAGAGACCCAGTACTTC,CSARGPQETQYF
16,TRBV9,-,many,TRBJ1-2,TGTGCCAGCAGCGCCGACGAGGGGGGCCTAAACTATGGCTACACCTTC,CASSADEGGLNYGYTF
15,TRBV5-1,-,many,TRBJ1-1,TGCGCCAGCAGCTTGTTGGGGCAGGGAGGGACTGAAGCTTTCTTT,CASSLLGQGGTEAFF
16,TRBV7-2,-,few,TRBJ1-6,TGTGCCAGCAGGCCAGGGGAGTGGACCTATAATTCACCCCTCCACTTT,CASRPGEWTYNSPLHF
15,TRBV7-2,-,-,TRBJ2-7,TGTGCCAGCAGCCGAGACCCGGGACCAGCCTACGAGCAGTACTTC,CASSRDPGPAYEQYF
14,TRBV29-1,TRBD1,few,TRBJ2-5,TGCAGCGTTGATCCCGGGACAGGGGAGGAGACCCAGTACTTC,CSVDPGTGEETQYF
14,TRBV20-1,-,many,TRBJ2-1,TGCAGTGCTAAGGGCGCTAACTCCTACAATGAGCAGTTCTTC,CSAKGANSYNEQFF
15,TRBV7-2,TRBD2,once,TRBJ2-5,TGTGCCAGCACCTTGAGCGGGAGGGACCAAGAGACCCAGTACTTC,CASTLSGRDQETQYF
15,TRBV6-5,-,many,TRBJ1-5,TGTGCCAGCAGTTACTCGAACAGGCCTAATCAGCCCCAGCATTTT,CASSYSNRPNQPQHF
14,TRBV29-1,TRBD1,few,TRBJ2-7,TGCAGCGTCCACACCGGGACAGGTCCCTACGAGCAGTACTTC,CSVHTGTGPYEQYF
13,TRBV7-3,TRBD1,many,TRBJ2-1,TGTGCCAGCGGACAGGGGTCCTACAATGAGCAGTTCTTC,CASGQGSYNEQFF
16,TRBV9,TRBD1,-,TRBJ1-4,TGTGCCAGCAGCGGAGGTGACTGGACAGGGAATGAAAAACTGTTTTTT,CASSGGDWTGNEKLFF
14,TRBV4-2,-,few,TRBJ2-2,TGTGCCAGCAGCGGGCTAGCGAGGGCCGGGGAGCTGTTTTTT,CASSGLARAGELFF
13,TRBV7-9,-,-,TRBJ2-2,TGTGCCAGCAGCTTACGGGTATCTGGGGAGCTGTTTTTT,CASSLRVSGELFF
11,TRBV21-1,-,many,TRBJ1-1,TGTGCCAGCAGCAAGACAGGAGAAGCTTTCTTT,CASSKTGEAFF
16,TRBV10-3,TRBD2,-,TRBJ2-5,TGTGCCATCAGTGATAGCGGGGGGGGGACCCGAGAGACCCAGTACTTC,CAISDSGGGTRETQYF
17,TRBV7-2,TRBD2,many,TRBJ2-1,TGTGCCAGCAGTCGAGACGGCGGGGGACTCTCCTACAATGAGCAGTTCTTC,CASSRDGGGLSYNEQFF
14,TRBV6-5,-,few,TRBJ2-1,TGTGCCAGCAGTTACCCGACTGGGTCGGGTGAGCAGTTCTTC,CASSYPTGSGEQFF